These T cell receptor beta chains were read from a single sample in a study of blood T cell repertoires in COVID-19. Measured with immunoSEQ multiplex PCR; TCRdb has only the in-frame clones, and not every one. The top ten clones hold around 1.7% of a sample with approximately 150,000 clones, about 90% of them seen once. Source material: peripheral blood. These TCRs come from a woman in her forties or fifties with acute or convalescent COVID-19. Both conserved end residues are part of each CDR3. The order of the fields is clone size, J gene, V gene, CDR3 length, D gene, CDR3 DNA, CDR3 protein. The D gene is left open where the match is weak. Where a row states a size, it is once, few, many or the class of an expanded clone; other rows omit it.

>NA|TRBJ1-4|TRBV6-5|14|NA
TGTGCCAGCAGAGGGGCCGGCCCAAATGAAAAACTGTTTTTT
CASRGAGPNEKLFF
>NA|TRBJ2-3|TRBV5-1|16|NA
TGCGCCAGCAGCTTGTCACGGGGGGACAAACTGGATACGCAGTATTTT
CASSLSRGDKLDTQYF
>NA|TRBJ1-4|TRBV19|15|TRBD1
TGTGCCAGTAGTGAGACGACAGGGAATACGGAAAAACTGTTTTTT
CASSETTGNTEKLFF
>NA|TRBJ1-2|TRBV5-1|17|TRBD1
TGCGCCAGCAGCTCCACCCCCCGGGACAGAAAAATATATGGCTACACCTTC
CASSSTPRDRKIYGYTF
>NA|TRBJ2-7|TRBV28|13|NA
TGTGCCAGCAGTTTTGCCGGGGCCTACGAGCAGTACTTC
CASSFAGAYEQYF
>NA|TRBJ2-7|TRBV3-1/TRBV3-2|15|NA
TGTGCCAGCAGCCAAGATCTTACGGAGAGCTACGAGCAGTACTTC
CASSQDLTESYEQYF
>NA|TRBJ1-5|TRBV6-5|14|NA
TGTGCCAGCAAGTCCGAACTCAGGTCCCAGCCCCAGCATTTT
CASKSELRSQPQHF
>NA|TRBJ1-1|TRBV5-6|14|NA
TGTGCCAGCAGCTTGCCAGCGCAGAACACTGAAGCTTTCTTT
CASSLPAQNTEAFF
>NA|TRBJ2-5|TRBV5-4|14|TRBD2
TGTGCCAGCAGCCCGGGACTAGCGCAAGAGACCCAGTACTTC
CASSPGLAQETQYF
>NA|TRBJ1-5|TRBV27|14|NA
TGTGCCAGCAGTTTGCTGGGCTGGCGCCAGCCCCAGCATTTT
CASSLLGWRQPQHF
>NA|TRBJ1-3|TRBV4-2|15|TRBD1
TGTGCCAGCAGCCATACAGGGGGCTTTGGAAACACCATATATTTT
CASSHTGGFGNTIYF
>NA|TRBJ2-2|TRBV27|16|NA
TGTGCCAGCAGTTCGCAGGGTTCGATAGGTACCGGGGAGCTGTTTTTT
CASSSQGSIGTGELFF
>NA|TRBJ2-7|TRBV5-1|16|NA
TGCGCCAGCAGCTTAGGCAATAAGGGGCGCTCCTACGAGCAGTACTTC
CASSLGNKGRSYEQYF
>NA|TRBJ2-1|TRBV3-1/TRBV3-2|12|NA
TGTGCCAGCGAAGCCGGGTATAATGAGCAGTTCTTC
CASEAGYNEQFF
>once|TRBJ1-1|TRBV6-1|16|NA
TGTGCCAGCAGTGAAGCGCAGGGGACGGGGAACACTGAAGCTTTCTTT
CASSEAQGTGNTEAFF
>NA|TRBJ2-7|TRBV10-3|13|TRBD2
TGTGCCATCGATAGCGGGAACTCCTACGAGCAGTACTTC
CAIDSGNSYEQYF
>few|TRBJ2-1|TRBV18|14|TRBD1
TGTGCCAGCTCACCCGTGACAGGGGGCAATGAGCAGTTCTTC
CASSPVTGGNEQFF
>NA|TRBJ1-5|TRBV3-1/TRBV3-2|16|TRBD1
TGTGCCAGCAGCCAAGTACAGGGGTCTCGCAATCAGCCCCAGCATTTT
CASSQVQGSRNQPQHF
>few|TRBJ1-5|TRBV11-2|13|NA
TGTGCCAGCAGCTTAGCACTAAATCAGCCCCAGCATTTT
CASSLALNQPQHF
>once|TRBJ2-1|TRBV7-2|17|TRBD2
TGTGCCAGCAGCTTAGATATCTCGAGAGCGGGGGGTGGTGAGCAGTTCTTC
CASSLDISRAGGGEQFF
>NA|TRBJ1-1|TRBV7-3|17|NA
TGTGCCAGCAGCTTAAGGCAGGGGCGAGAGGTGAACACTGAAGCTTTCTTT
CASSLRQGREVNTEAFF
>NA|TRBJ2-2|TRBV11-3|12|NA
TGTGCCAGCAGCTTCGACACCGGGGAGCTGTTTTTT
CASSFDTGELFF
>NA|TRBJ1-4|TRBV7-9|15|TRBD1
TGTGCCAGCAGCTTGGGGACAGGGGGGAGCGAAAAACTGTTTTTT
CASSLGTGGSEKLFF
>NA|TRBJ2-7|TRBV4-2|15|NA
TGTGCCAGCAGCCAAGATGGCGGGGGCCCCTACGAGCAGTACTTC
CASSQDGGGPYEQYF
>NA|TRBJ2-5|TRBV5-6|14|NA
TGTGCCAGCAGCTTGAGGTCAGGGCGCGAGACCCAGTACTTC
CASSLRSGRETQYF
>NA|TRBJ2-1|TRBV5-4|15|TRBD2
TGTGCCAGCAGCTTGGATCTAGCGGTTTACAATGAGCAGTTCTTC
CASSLDLAVYNEQFF
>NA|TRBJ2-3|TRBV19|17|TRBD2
TGTGCCAGTAGTATGGGGTGGCTAGCGGGAGGTCAGGATACGCAGTATTTT
CASSMGWLAGGQDTQYF
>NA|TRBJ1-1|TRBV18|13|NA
TGTGCCAGCTCACGGGCCCCGAACACTGAAGCTTTCTTT
CASSRAPNTEAFF
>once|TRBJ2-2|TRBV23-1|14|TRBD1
TGCGCCAGCATATTGACAGGGGACACCGGGGAGCTGTTTTTT
CASILTGDTGELFF
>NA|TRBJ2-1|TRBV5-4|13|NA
TGTGCCAGCACCGTTGTGTCCCGGAATGAGCAGTTCTTC
CASTVVSRNEQFF
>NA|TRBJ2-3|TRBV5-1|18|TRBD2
TGCGCCAGCAGCCCCGGACTAGCGGGGACGGTGGGCACAGATACGCAGTATTTT
CASSPGLAGTVGTDTQYF
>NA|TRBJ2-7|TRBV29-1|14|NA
TGCAGCGCTGGAGCCGGGGGACCGTTCTACGAGCAGTACTTC
CSAGAGGPFYEQYF
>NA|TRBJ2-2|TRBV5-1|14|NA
TGCGCCAGCAGCTTGGTAGGGGGCACCGGGGAGCTGTTTTTT
CASSLVGGTGELFF
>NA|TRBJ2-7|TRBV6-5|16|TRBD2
TGTGCCAGCAGTTCTTGGCTAGCGGGAGGTGACGGGGAGCAGTACTTC
CASSSWLAGGDGEQYF
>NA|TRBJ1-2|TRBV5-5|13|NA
TGTGCCAGCAGCTTTTGGGACTTAACTGGCTACACCTTC
CASSFWDLTGYTF
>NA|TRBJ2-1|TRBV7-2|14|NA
TGTGCCAGCAGCATCGAGGCCATCTACAATGAGCAGTTCTTC
CASSIEAIYNEQFF
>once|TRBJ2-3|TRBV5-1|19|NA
TGCGCCAGCGGCCGGACAGGGGCTAGCGGGAGTGGGATGCAGGATACGCAGTATTTT
CASGRTGASGSGMQDTQYF
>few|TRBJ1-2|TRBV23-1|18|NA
TGCGCCAGCAGTCACCCTGGACAGACGAAATCCCTTAACTATGGCTACACCTTC
CASSHPGQTKSLNYGYTF